This T cell receptor beta chain was identified in a study of blood T cells in healthy people across ages. Turning to the study itself: For every two T cells, template switching captured about one barcoded beta molecule.

V lost 0 bases to trimming and J lost 6 bases, with 9 bases between them. Germline CDR1 LGHDT, CDR2 YNNKEL (reference sequence). The CDR3 length is 13 residues. Study observations and caveats: Age advanced and TCR beta diversity per million T cells fell, roughly linearly.

The donors, all healthy, were Caucasians living in Russia, aged about 6 to 90. Every sample had a minimum of 6.5 million PBMCs isolated. This clonotype is deemed medium-sized. Its target is unknown. Then a second PCR, running about 6 to 12 cycles, was carried out with a sample-barcoded 5' primer and a J-beta primer mix. TCRdb reprocessed the 5' RACE reads with MiXCR, giving one entry per CDR3 protein. The sample lists around 750,000 distinct CDR3 sequences; roughly 50% were seen once. Source material: blood. The TCR was taken from a man at least 80 years old in good health. The chain recombines TRBV3-1 with TRBJ2-7; D might be TRBD2 (6 bases). CDR3 bases: TGTGCCAGCAGCCAAGATGGCGGGGTCGAGCAGTACTTC. Translated: CASSQDGGVEQYF.